The sequence of this T cell receptor beta chain was determined in a study of cytomegalovirus exposure and HLA in healthy donors. Primers for the PCR totalled 60 Vbeta and 13 Jbeta. The data were produced by immunoSEQ multiplex PCR, yet TCRdb's version contains in-frame clones alone and is incomplete. This sample has some 130,000 clones, with roughly three quarters found just once. V shed 5 bases and J 0 bases; nucleotides not matched to a gene: 11. The V gene's germline CDR1 is MRHNA and CDR2 SNTAGT. The CDR3 covers 18 residues. The receptor was isolated from a man aged 30 to 39 in good health and CMV-seronegative. The source material was PBMCs. The V and J genes are TRBV6-4 and TRBJ2-3; 10 nucleotides align to TRBD1. The CDR3 DNA sequence: TGTGCCAGCAGTTGGGGGGACAGGGGCGTTACTAGCACAGATACGCAGTATTTT. It specifies CASSWGDRGVTSTDTQYF.